The source of this T cell receptor beta chain is a study of cytomegalovirus exposure and HLA in healthy donors. About the study: The study placed about 81% of its 350 to 450 genotyped donors in the Caucasian-associated ancestry cluster.

Study observations and caveats: Sequencing likely produced, as an artifact, a cluster of highly shared sequence variants.

Concerning this clone: The antigen is unknown.

The primer mix had 60 Vbeta and 13 Jbeta primers. Measured with immunoSEQ multiplex PCR; TCRdb has only the in-frame clones, and not every one. The table lists over 250,000 clones, roughly 89% of them singletons. This TCR was recovered from a man aged 40-50 years in good health and CMV-seropositive. Sequenced: PBMCs.

The CDR3 DNA follows: TGTGCCAGTAGTGCAACACAGGGGGCTCTTGCAGGAAGCTATGGCTACACCTTC. It translates to CASSATQGALAGSYGYTF. V usage is TRBV19 and J usage is TRBJ1-2, with 9 positions matching TRBD1. Per the germline V gene, CDR1 is LNHDA and CDR2 is SQIVND (reference sequence). The CDR3 sequence is 18 residues long. The ends lost 5 bases at V and 4 bases at J; junction bases unmatched: 17.